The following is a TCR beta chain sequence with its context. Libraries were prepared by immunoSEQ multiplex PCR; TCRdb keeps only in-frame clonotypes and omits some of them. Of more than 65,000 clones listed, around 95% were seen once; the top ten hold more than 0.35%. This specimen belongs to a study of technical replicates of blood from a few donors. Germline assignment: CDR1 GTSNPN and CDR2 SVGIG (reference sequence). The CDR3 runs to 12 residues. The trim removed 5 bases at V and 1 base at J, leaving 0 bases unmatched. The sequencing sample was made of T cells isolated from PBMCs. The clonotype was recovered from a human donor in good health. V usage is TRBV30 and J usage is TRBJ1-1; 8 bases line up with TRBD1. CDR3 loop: CAWDRGNTEAFF. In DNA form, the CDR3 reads TGTGCCTGGGACAGGGGGAACACTGAAGCTTTCTTT.